One and the same sample provided the 22 T cell receptor beta chains below, sequenced in a study of T cells after posttransplantation cyclophosphamide. Only in-frame clones appear in the TCRdb table, and some are missing; sequencing was by immunoSEQ multiplex PCR. The table shows approximately 2,000 clones, with 94% occurring only once. The material sequenced was naive CD8+ T cells sorted from PBMCs. Receptor source: a woman aged 55-70 years in good health, CMV-negative, and a related stem cell transplant donor.

The chain couples TRBV5-4 to TRBJ2-1, with 7 bases that match TRBD2. The CDR3 loop spans 16 amino acids. The germline CDR1 and CDR2 sequences are SGHNT and YYREEE (reference sequence). V was pared by 0 bases and J by 0 bases, with 3 bases of the junction left unmatched. The CDR3 protein is CASSLGSGGSYNEQFF. The CDR3 bases are TGTGCCAGCAGCTTGGGCTCGGGGGGCTCCTACAATGAGCAGTTCTTC.

This chain links TRBV4-3 with TRBJ2-7; 14 bases fit TRBD2. Germline lookup yields CDR1 LGHNA and CDR2 YSLEER. The ends lost 3 bases at V and 2 bases at J; junction bases unmatched: 0. The CDR3 contains 15 residues. The CDR3 DNA sequence: TGCGCCAGCAGCCAGACTAGCGGGGGGGCCTACGAGCAGTACTTC. Amino acids: CASSQTSGGAYEQYF.

The J gene is TRBJ1-5, the V gene TRBV30, with a tentative D call TRBD1 (5 bases). V shed 2 bases and J shed 1 base, with 9 bases lying between them. This CDR3 comprises 14 residues. The germline V gene has CDR1 GTSNPN and CDR2 SVGIG (reference sequence). CDR3 sequence: CAWSREGSNQPQHF. CDR3 in DNA: TGTGCCTGGAGTAGGGAGGGGAGCAATCAGCCCCAGCATTTT.

The CDR3: CASSPSQLTQYF. In nucleotides, the CDR3 is TGTGCCAGCAGCCCCAGTCAGTTGACCCAGTACTTC. The chain has TRBV11-1 and TRBJ2-5; no clear D. The germline V gene encodes CDR1 SGHAT and CDR2 FQDESV (reference sequence). V lost 5 bases and J lost 7, with 11 bases in between. CDR3 length equals 12 residues.

The chain combines TRBV29-1 with TRBJ1-2; 7 nucleotides line up with TRBD1. Looked up from germline, CDR1 is SQVTM and CDR2 is ANQGSEA. The CDR3 runs to 14 residues. V was pared by 6 bases and J by 6 bases, with 13 bases of the junction left unmatched. The CDR3 region has the DNA TGCAGCGTGCCTACAGGGGTTAGTTACGATGGCTACACCTTC. Its protein is CSVPTGVSYDGYTF.

A word on this clone: Other DNA sequences in this specimen translate into the identical CDR3. The V call is TRBV5-1, the J call TRBJ2-2; D unresolved. Germline lookup yields CDR1 SGHRS and CDR2 YFSETQ. This CDR3 is built from 15 residues. Trimming cost V 4 bases and J 2 bases, with 12 bases left between them. CDR3 bases: TGCGCCAGCAGCCTGGCAGGTTCCAACACCGGGGAGCTGTTTTTT. This translates into CASSLAGSNTGELFF.

The chain couples TRBV6-6 to TRBJ2-5; 13 bases are a match to TRBD2. CDR1 and CDR2 from the germline V gene are MNHNY and SVGAGI (reference sequence). Trimming at V came to 4 bases and at J to 4 bases, leaving 3 bases not matched to a gene. The CDR3 extends over 15 amino acids. Written as DNA, the CDR3 is TGTGCCAGCAGTTCTCGGACTAGCGGGAGAGAGACCCAGTACTTC. Its translation: CASSSRTSGRETQYF.

This chain uses TRBV4-1 with TRBJ2-6; D unresolved. V dropped 4 bases and J dropped 4 bases, with 17 bases sitting between them. Germline V gene data show CDR1 as MGHRA and CDR2 as YSYEKL. CDR3 length equals 17 residues. CDR3 sequence (DNA): TGCGCCAGCAGCCCGCGATCAACTGAGGCCGGGGCCAACGTCCTGACTTTC. Amino acid sequence: CASSPRSTEAGANVLTF.

The chain recombines TRBV13 with TRBJ1-2; a weak D match, TRBD1 (5 bases). The V gene lost 4 bases and the J gene lost 0 bases, with 15 bases spanning the gap. CDR1 and CDR2 (germline): PRHDT, FYEKMQ (reference sequence). The CDR3 runs 16 residues. The CDR3 is CASSSAGQGANYGYTF. The CDR3 coding sequence is TGTGCCAGCAGCTCCGCCGGCCAGGGCGCTAACTATGGCTACACCTTC. Variable domain in full (rest from reference TRBV13 and TRBJ1-2): AAGVIQSPRHLIKEKRETATLKCYPIPRHDTVYWYQQGPGQDPQFLISFYEKMQSDKGSIPDRFSAQQFSDYHSELNMSSLELGDSALYFCASSSAGQGANYGYTFGSGTRLTVV.

This clone has just one count. V and J are TRBV7-9 and TRBJ1-4; possible D gene TRBD1, 5 bases. Per germline, CDR1 SEHNR and CDR2 FQNEAQ (reference sequence). CDR3 length: 15 residues. V was clipped by 4 bases and J by 8 bases, with 17 bases between them. CDR3 sequence reads: CASSSGLDPFEKLFF. The CDR3 DNA reads as TGTGCCAGCAGCTCGGGACTCGATCCCTTCGAAAAACTGTTTTTT.

This clone was seen just once. The rearrangement links TRBV27 to TRBJ1-1; D possibly corresponds to TRBD1 (5 bases). The CDR3 sequence is 13 residues long. Trimming took off 5 bases at V and 1 base at J, with 8 bases between the two ends. From germline, CDR1 is MNHEY and CDR2 SMNVEV (reference sequence). The chain's CDR3 is CASSQGPNTEAFF. The CDR3 nucleotides read TGTGCCAGCAGTCAGGGCCCGAACACTGAAGCTTTCTTT.

The rearrangement uses TRBV7-2 and TRBJ2-7, with 10 bases identical to TRBD2. Germline V gene data show CDR1 as SGHTA and CDR2 as FQGNSA. CDR3 length: 15 amino acids. Germline trimming cut 1 base from V and 3 bases from J; bases unmatched to any gene: 3. This CDR3 is CASSLVPSGSYEQYF. The CDR3, as DNA: TGTGCCAGCAGCTTAGTTCCTAGCGGGAGCTACGAGCAGTACTTC. Full variable domain (outside the CDR3, taken from reference TRBV7-2 and TRBJ2-7): GAGVSQSPSNKVTEKGKDVELRCDPISGHTALYWYRQSLGQGLEFLIYFQGNSAPDKSGLPSDRFSAERTGGSVSTLTIQRTQQEDSAVYLCASSLVPSGSYEQYFGPGTRLTVT.

The chain has TRBV7-6 and TRBJ1-1; D perhaps matches TRBD1 (6 bases). The germline gives CDR1 SGHVS, CDR2 FNYEAQ. The CDR3 is 14 amino acids. V lost 5 bases, J lost 4 bases, and 14 bases lay in between. DNA for the CDR3: TGTGCCAGCAGCCCCATCGGGGGGCTCACTGAAGCTTTCTTT. This encodes CASSPIGGLTEAFF.

The V and J genes are TRBV7-9 and TRBJ2-3; D is possibly TRBD1 (5 bases). The CDR3 consists of 16 residues. CDR1 and CDR2 from the germline V gene are SEHNR and FQNEAQ (reference sequence). The V end was cut by 5 bases, the J end by 1 base, with 16 bases between. DNA of the CDR3: TGTGCCAGCAGCGACAGACGGAAGGATGGCACAGATACGCAGTATTTT. This translates into CASSDRRKDGTDTQYF.

The rearrangement joins TRBV7-9 to TRBJ2-7; 7 bases map to TRBD1. Germline V gene lookup returns CDR1 SEHNR and CDR2 FQNEAQ (reference sequence). After removal of 1 base from V and 4 bases from J, the junction contained 7 bases not matched to a gene. CDR3 size: 15 residues. Here the CDR3 reads CASSLDGTALYEQYF. CDR3 in DNA: TGTGCCAGCAGCTTAGACGGGACAGCCCTTTACGAGCAGTACTTC.

The rearrangement uses TRBV6-5 and TRBJ2-7, with D possibly matching TRBD2 (6 bases). Deletions cut 0 bases from V and 5 bases from J, with 11 bases between. Germline V gives CDR1 MNHEY, CDR2 SVGAGI. The CDR3 consists of 14 residues. The CDR3 region is CASSYSEGFNEQYF. Written as DNA, the CDR3 is TGTGCCAGCAGTTACTCGGAGGGCTTCAACGAGCAGTACTTC.

This clone appeared once. V and J are TRBV29-1 and TRBJ2-2, with TRBD1 identical over 7 bases. Germline V lookup: CDR1 SQVTM, CDR2 ANQGSEA. With V trimmed by 2 bases and J by 6 bases, 3 bases remained unmatched. The CDR3 sequence is 13 residues long. In nucleotides, the CDR3 is TGCAGCGTTGAAAGGGGGCGCCCCGGGGAGCTGTTTTTT. This translates into CSVERGRPGELFF.

The chain links TRBV25-1 to TRBJ1-1; D call uncertain. The CDR3 has 13 amino acids. Trimming removed 6 bases at V and 3 bases at J, with 11 bases between. Per germline, CDR1 MGHDK and CDR2 SYGVNS. The CDR3 here is CASSLSADTEAFF. CDR3 DNA sequence: TGTGCCAGCAGCCTGTCAGCGGACACTGAAGCTTTCTTT.

The chain joins TRBV9 to TRBJ2-1, with TRBD2 identical over 10 bases. This CDR3 comprises 17 residues. From germline, CDR1 is SGDLS and CDR2 YYNGEE. V dropped 1 base and J dropped 4; count of bases not matched to a gene: 8. This CDR3 is CASSVSISGGPYNEQFF. The CDR3 DNA reads TGTGCCAGCAGCGTATCGATTAGCGGGGGGCCATACAATGAGCAGTTCTTC.

This clone came up once. This chain links TRBV28 with TRBJ2-7; TRBD2 matches at 10 bases. V lost 5 bases to trimming and J lost 0 bases; unmatched junction nucleotides: 7. Germline CDR1 is MDHEN and CDR2 is SYDVKM. The CDR3 covers 16 residues. This CDR3 is CASSPPQRGGSYEQYF. The CDR3 DNA follows: TGTGCCAGCAGTCCCCCCCAGCGGGGGGGCTCCTACGAGCAGTACTTC.

This chain uses TRBV13 with TRBJ2-2; perhaps TRBD2 as D (7 bases). Trimming removed 2 bases from V and 5 bases from J, with 18 bases in between. This CDR3 is built from 17 residues. Germline V lookup: CDR1 PRHDT, CDR2 FYEKMQ (reference sequence). The CDR3 region is CASSLNWGGGRTGELFF. The CDR3 coding sequence is TGTGCCAGCAGCTTAAATTGGGGCGGGGGCCGAACCGGGGAGCTGTTTTTT.

The rearrangement uses TRBV11-3 and TRBJ2-3, with 12 bases matching TRBD2. CDR3 length: 16 amino acids. Germline V gene sequence: CDR1 SGHNT, CDR2 YENEEA. Trimming took 2 bases from V and 2 from J; bases not matched to a gene: 2. CDR3 DNA sequence: TGTGCCAGCAGCTTACGGACTAGCGGGGACACAGATACGCAGTATTTT. Residues: CASSLRTSGDTDTQYF.